This TCR beta chain stems from a study of blood T cell repertoires in COVID-19. Study-wide background: Samples taken during acute and convalescent COVID-19 were collected in the United States, Italy and Spain. In each case, the material was cDNA or gDNA derived from T cells, B-cell-depleted T cells, or PBMCs.

The CDR3 totals 14 residues. V gave up 2 bases and J gave up 2 bases, with 11 bases separating them. CDR1 is SGHRS and CDR2 is YFSETQ in the germline V gene. Original methodology: Scientists estimated how many nucleated cells there were by amplifying reference gene primers. Method: immunoSEQ multiplex PCR; TCRdb's copy keeps in-frame clones and lacks some. D and trimming come from the DNA, and the V and J calls and clone size come from that table. This sample yields fewer than 95,000 clones, of which roughly 85% are seen a single time; around 26% belongs to the top ten. The V call is TRBV5-1, the J call TRBJ2-7, with D unclear. Source material: peripheral blood. The clonotype originates from a man aged 50 or older with active or convalescent COVID-19. CDR3 bases: TGCGCCAGCAGCTTAGACGGAGCAGCCTACGAGCAGTACTTC. This encodes CASSLDGAAYEQYF.